This T cell receptor (beta chain) came from a study of blood T cell repertoires in COVID-19. At the level of the study: PBMCs, B-cell-depleted T cells, or T cells provided the cDNA or gDNA that made up the material.

Per the study methods: How many nucleated cells were present was estimated from reference gene primer amplification. Using immunoSEQ multiplex PCR, the repertoire was profiled, and TCRdb retains in-frame clones only, with some absent. That table gives V, J and clone size, and the DNA gave D and trimming. Among some 200,000 clones listed, 85% to 90% were seen once. The CDR3 totals 14 residues. Germline CDR1 MNHNY, CDR2 SVGAGI (reference sequence). V lost 5 bases to trimming and J lost 1 base, with 11 bases between them. Sequencing was done on a sample of peripheral blood. The chain carries TRBV6-6 and TRBJ1-2, with D possibly being TRBD1 (5 bases). This clonotype was sampled from a middle-aged man with active or convalescent COVID-19. The CDR3: CASSLDRINYGYTF. The CDR3 coding sequence is TGTGCCAGCAGTCTCGACAGAATTAACTATGGCTACACCTTC.